The rows below give T cell receptor beta chains drawn from one sample of a study of blood T cell repertoires in COVID-19. Generated by immunoSEQ multiplex PCR, the TCRdb table keeps only in-frame clones and is missing some. The sample consists of some 180,000 clones, roughly 81% of them appearing once. The specimen sequenced was peripheral blood. These receptors were taken from a woman at least 80 years old with COVID-19, enrolled during active disease. The CDR3 runs from the conserved cysteine through the conserved F or W. D genes are given only for firm matches. For some rows the clone size is stated as once, few or many, or as a class when expanded; others skip it.

j_call | v_call | clone_size | d_call | cdr3_length | cdr3_nt | cdr3_aa
TRBJ1-5 | TRBV6-2/TRBV6-3 | - | - | 14 | TGTGCCAGCAGTTACCGAGGGTATCAGCCTCCCCAGCATTTT | CASSYRGYQPPQHF
TRBJ2-1 | TRBV7-8 | - | TRBD2 | 18 | TGTGCCAGCAGCCTCCGGACTAGCGGGAGTGTCGCCTACAATGAGCAGTTCTTC | CASSLRTSGSVAYNEQFF
TRBJ1-2 | TRBV5-1 | few | TRBD1 | 15 | TGCGCCAGCAGCTTGTCAGGGGGCTTAGGCTATGGCTACACCTTC | CASSLSGGLGYGYTF
TRBJ1-3 | TRBV18 | - | - | 15 | TGTGCCAGCTCACCAAGGGGTTCACCTGGAAACACCATATATTTT | CASSPRGSPGNTIYF
TRBJ2-2 | TRBV24-1 | - | TRBD1 | 16 | TGTGCCACCAGTGATCCCGGACAGGGAGAGAGCGGGGAGCTGTTTTTT | CATSDPGQGESGELFF
TRBJ1-3 | TRBV11-2 | - | - | 14 | TGTGCCAGCAGCCCCGGGGGGGCCAGAAACACCATATATTTT | CASSPGGARNTIYF
TRBJ2-7 | TRBV6-5 | - | TRBD1 | 12 | TGTGCCAGCGGGACAGGACGGAACGAGCAGTACTTC | CASGTGRNEQYF
TRBJ1-2 | TRBV7-9 | - | - | 15 | TGTGCCAGCAGCTTAGAAGCAGGTCCTAACTATGGCTACACCTTC | CASSLEAGPNYGYTF
TRBJ1-2 | TRBV15 | few | - | 15 | TGTGCCACCAGCAGAGGTCCCGACAGCATTTATGGCTACACCTTC | CATSRGPDSIYGYTF
TRBJ1-3 | TRBV7-9 | - | TRBD1 | 16 | TGTGCCAGCACCAAGGACAGGGGTGTCTCTGGAAACACCATATATTTT | CASTKDRGVSGNTIYF
TRBJ1-5 | TRBV19 | - | - | 16 | TGTGCCACCATGCCGTATTGGGGCATTGGCAATCAGCCCCAGCATTTT | CATMPYWGIGNQPQHF
TRBJ2-3 | TRBV6-2/TRBV6-3 | once | - | 14 | TGTGCCAGCAGTCAAGGGGGTAACTCAGATACGCAGTATTTT | CASSQGGNSDTQYF
TRBJ2-7 | TRBV5-1 | - | - | 16 | TGCGCCAGCAGCTTGTCCGCAGGGTGGAGCTCCTACGAGCAGTACTTC | CASSLSAGWSSYEQYF
TRBJ1-1 | TRBV27 | - | - | 13 | TGTGCCAGCAGTTACAGGGAGAACACTGAAGCTTTCTTT | CASSYRENTEAFF
TRBJ2-1 | TRBV7-3 | few | TRBD2 | 15 | TGTGCCAGCAGCTTAGGACTAGCGGGATACAATGAGCAGTTCTTC | CASSLGLAGYNEQFF
TRBJ1-5 | TRBV7-9 | - | - | 14 | TGTGCCAGCAGCTTATCCGGTAATAATCAGCCCCAGCATTTT | CASSLSGNNQPQHF
TRBJ2-1 | TRBV28 | - | - | 13 | TGTGCCAGCAGTTTAAGACAGTACAATGAGCAGTTCTTC | CASSLRQYNEQFF
TRBJ2-1 | TRBV18 | - | TRBD2 | 15 | TGTGCCAGCTCGCCCCTAGCGGGGGGGCCAAGTGAGCAGTTCTTC | CASSPLAGGPSEQFF
TRBJ1-1 | TRBV2 | - | - | 14 | TGTGCCAGTCACAGGTCATCGATGAACACTGAAGCTTTCTTT | CASHRSSMNTEAFF
TRBJ2-1 | TRBV7-9 | - | - | 13 | TGTGCCAGCAGCTTATTTCAGGATAATGAGCAGTTCTTC | CASSLFQDNEQFF
TRBJ2-3 | TRBV5-1 | once | TRBD2 | 17 | TGCGCCAGCAGCTTGGTGCTAGCGGGAGACATCACAGATACGCAGTATTTT | CASSLVLAGDITDTQYF
TRBJ1-4 | TRBV2 | - | - | 14 | TGTGCCAGCAGTGACAGGGCAACTAATGAAAAACTGTTTTTT | CASSDRATNEKLFF
TRBJ1-5 | TRBV24-1 | - | TRBD1 | 18 | TGTGCCACCAGTGACATAGGACAGGGGGCGCGGGGGAATCAGCCCCAGCATTTT | CATSDIGQGARGNQPQHF
TRBJ2-5 | TRBV5-1 | - | - | 17 | TGCGCCAGCAGCTTGGAACGCGGTCTAGCGTCAAGAGAGACCCAGTACTTC | CASSLERGLASRETQYF
TRBJ2-4 | TRBV2 | - | TRBD2 | 16 | TGTGCCAGTCGGACTAGGACTAGAAAAGCCAAAAACATTCAGTACTTC | CASRTRTRKAKNIQYF
TRBJ2-7 | TRBV28 | - | - | 13 | TGTGCCACGCATAGTGCTCCATACTACGAGCAGTACTTC | CATHSAPYYEQYF
TRBJ1-1 | TRBV28 | - | - | 15 | TGTGCCAGCAGTCCATTCCCGGGAGCTAACACTGAAGCTTTCTTT | CASSPFPGANTEAFF
TRBJ2-3 | TRBV3-1/TRBV3-2 | - | TRBD2 | 15 | TGTGCCAGCAGCCCCTCTAGCGGGGCTTCAGATACGCAGTATTTT | CASSPSSGASDTQYF
TRBJ2-3 | TRBV2 | - | TRBD2 | 16 | TGTGCCAGCAGTTGGGGTTATAGCGGGGAGGGAGATACGCAGTATTTT | CASSWGYSGEGDTQYF
TRBJ2-5 | TRBV5-1 | - | - | 13 | TGCGCCAGCAGCGAGGCCCTGGGAGAGACCCAGTACTTC | CASSEALGETQYF
TRBJ1-1 | TRBV29-1 | - | - | 15 | TGCAGCGTTGAAGCGGCAGGGCTTATGAACACTGAAGCTTTCTTT | CSVEAAGLMNTEAFF
TRBJ2-2 | TRBV5-1 | - | TRBD2 | 16 | TGCGCCAGCAGCTCCCGACTAGCGGGAGATTTCGGGGAGCTGTTTTTT | CASSSRLAGDFGELFF
TRBJ2-7 | TRBV27 | few | - | 14 | TGTGCCAGCAGTTTATCACCAGGGTCCCACGAGCAGTACTTC | CASSLSPGSHEQYF
TRBJ2-2 | TRBV5-1 | - | TRBD1 | 15 | TGCGCCAGCAGCTTGAACAGGGGGCAAACCGGGGAGCTGTTTTTT | CASSLNRGQTGELFF
TRBJ2-7 | TRBV5-6 | - | - | 12 | TGTGCCAGCAGCGACGGAGCCTACGAGCAGTACTTC | CASSDGAYEQYF
TRBJ2-7 | TRBV5-4 | few | TRBD2 | 16 | TGTGCCAGCAGCAAAGGACTAGCGGGCTACTCCTACGAGCAGTACTTC | CASSKGLAGYSYEQYF
TRBJ2-7 | TRBV2 | - | - | 12 | TGTGCCAGCAGTGGGCAATACTACGAGCAGTACTTC | CASSGQYYEQYF
TRBJ2-2 | TRBV5-4 | few | - | 13 | TGTGCCAGCAGCTTTGCGGGCACCGGGGAGCTGTTTTTT | CASSFAGTGELFF
TRBJ1-5 | TRBV2 | - | - | 15 | TGTGCCAGCAGTGAACTAGGGGTTGGCAATCAGCCCCAGCATTTT | CASSELGVGNQPQHF
TRBJ1-1 | TRBV2 | few | - | 15 | TGTGCCAGCAGTGAAGCGCTTCGGGGTAACACTGAAGCTTTCTTT | CASSEALRGNTEAFF
TRBJ2-2 | TRBV2 | - | TRBD1 | 14 | TGTGCCAGCAGAACAGGGGTAAACACCGGGGAGCTGTTTTTT | CASRTGVNTGELFF
TRBJ1-1 | TRBV6-2/TRBV6-3 | few | - | 12 | - | CASSSSDTEAFF
TRBJ2-7 | TRBV5-1 | - | - | 14 | TGCGCCAGCAGCTTGCCCTTCCCGGGGGAACCTCGAAACTTC | CASSLPFPGEPRNF
TRBJ2-2 | TRBV7-9 | few | - | 15 | TGTGCCAGCAGCCCCCTCGGGGGGAACACCGGGGAGCTGTTTTTT | CASSPLGGNTGELFF
TRBJ2-3 | TRBV24-1 | few | TRBD2 | 18 | TGTGCCACCAGTGATTTCAGCGACCCAGCGGGATTGGTAGATACGCAGTATTTT | CATSDFSDPAGLVDTQYF
TRBJ1-6 | TRBV14 | - | - | 14 | TGTGCCAGCAGCCAAGCCAGGGGTAATTCACCCCTCCACTTT | CASSQARGNSPLHF
TRBJ1-3 | TRBV5-4 | - | TRBD1 | 18 | TGTGCCAGCAGCCGAGGGAGGACAGGACAAGTAGCTGGAAACACCATATATTTT | CASSRGRTGQVAGNTIYF
TRBJ1-1 | TRBV18 | once | - | 15 | TGTGCCAGCTCACAGGAACCAGGGGACAACACTGAAGCTTTCTTT | CASSQEPGDNTEAFF